A selection of T cell receptor beta chains follows, all from one sample in a study of CD8 T cells in ankylosing spondylitis. TCRdb re-called the 5' RACE reads with MiXCR, one entry per CDR3 protein. Of more than 300,000 distinct CDR3 sequences listed, approximately 10% are singletons. Sequencing was performed on blood, either unsorted or a sorted T cell fraction (not recorded which). The receptors originated from a female donor with ankylosing spondylitis or in good health (not recorded which). The CDR3 runs from the conserved cysteine through the conserved F or W. The D gene is left open where the match is weak. Size is stated for part of the rows, as once, few or many counts, or as a class when the clone is expanded.

J gene: TRBJ2-7; D gene: -; clone size: -; V gene: TRBV11-2; CDR3 protein: CASSPRQARFYEQYF; CDR3 DNA: TGTGCCAGCAGCCCGCGACAGGCACGTTTCTACGAGCAGTACTTC
J gene: TRBJ2-7; D gene: -; clone size: -; V gene: TRBV18; CDR3 protein: CASSPNPYEQYF; CDR3 DNA: TGTGCCAGCTCACCGAACCCCTACGAGCAGTACTTC
J gene: TRBJ1-3; D gene: TRBD1; clone size: many; V gene: TRBV20-1; CDR3 protein: CSASTTGTNTIYF; CDR3 DNA: TGCAGTGCTAGCACGACAGGGACAAACACCATATATTTT
J gene: TRBJ2-1; D gene: TRBD2; clone size: many; V gene: TRBV9; CDR3 protein: CASSVLAGVGNEQFF; CDR3 DNA: TGTGCCAGCAGCGTCCTAGCGGGAGTGGGAAATGAGCAGTTCTTC
J gene: TRBJ1-6; D gene: TRBD1; clone size: few; V gene: TRBV5-1; CDR3 protein: CASSPTGDRNSPLHF; CDR3 DNA: TGCGCCAGCAGCCCGACAGGGGATCGCAATTCACCCCTCCACTTT
J gene: TRBJ2-1; D gene: -; clone size: many; V gene: TRBV7-6; CDR3 protein: CASSPRQSKTYNEQFF; CDR3 DNA: TGTGCCAGCAGCCCGAGACAGTCAAAAACCTACAATGAGCAGTTCTTC
J gene: TRBJ2-1; D gene: TRBD1; clone size: -; V gene: TRBV20-1; CDR3 protein: CSAPNLRGQLGSEDNEQFF; CDR3 DNA: TGCAGTGCTCCAAACCTACGGGGACAGCTGGGGTCCGAGGACAATGAGCAGTTCTTC
J gene: TRBJ2-1; D gene: -; clone size: once; V gene: TRBV12-3/TRBV12-4; CDR3 protein: CASRREEYNNEQFF; CDR3 DNA: TGTGCCAGCCGACGTGAGGAGTATAACAATGAGCAGTTCTTC
J gene: TRBJ2-1; D gene: -; clone size: -; V gene: TRBV3-1; CDR3 protein: CASRGPLVNEQFF; CDR3 DNA: TGTGCCAGCCGGGGGCCCCTGGTGAATGAGCAGTTCTTC
J gene: TRBJ2-2; D gene: TRBD2; clone size: many; V gene: TRBV20-1; CDR3 protein: CSARREGHIGELFF; CDR3 DNA: TGCAGTGCTAGACGGGAGGGCCATATCGGGGAGCTGTTTTTT
J gene: TRBJ2-3; D gene: -; clone size: many; V gene: TRBV5-1; CDR3 protein: CASRLRGGTDTQYF; CDR3 DNA: TGCGCCAGCAGGCTGAGGGGTGGGACGGATACGCAGTATTTT
J gene: TRBJ1-1; D gene: -; clone size: many; V gene: TRBV6-5; CDR3 protein: CASSYSSGPLHEAFF; CDR3 DNA: TGTGCCAGCAGTTACTCCTCAGGCCCTCTACACGAAGCTTTCTTT
J gene: TRBJ2-7; D gene: -; clone size: few; V gene: TRBV5-1; CDR3 protein: CASSPDPTRGYEQYF; CDR3 DNA: TGCGCCAGCTCCCCTGACCCCACTCGGGGATACGAGCAGTACTTC
J gene: TRBJ2-3; D gene: TRBD2; clone size: many; V gene: TRBV11-2; CDR3 protein: CASSLNPLLAGVGDTQYF; CDR3 DNA: TGTGCCAGCAGCTTAAACCCACTACTAGCGGGAGTAGGAGATACGCAGTATTTT
J gene: TRBJ1-5; D gene: -; clone size: many; V gene: TRBV27; CDR3 protein: CASSLSRSAVSNQPQHF; CDR3 DNA: TGTGCCAGCAGTTTATCTCGTTCGGCAGTGAGCAATCAGCCCCAGCATTTT
J gene: TRBJ2-1; D gene: TRBD2; clone size: few; V gene: TRBV20-1; CDR3 protein: CSAASGSLSNEQFF; CDR3 DNA: TGCAGTGCTGCCAGCGGGAGCTTAAGTAATGAGCAGTTCTTC
J gene: TRBJ2-7; D gene: -; clone size: many; V gene: TRBV7-9; CDR3 protein: CASSGREYEQYF; CDR3 DNA: TGTGCCAGCAGTGGACGGGAGTACGAGCAGTACTTC
J gene: TRBJ1-3; D gene: -; clone size: -; V gene: TRBV20-1; CDR3 protein: CSARDRRTSSGNTIYF; CDR3 DNA: TGCAGTGCTAGAGATCGTAGAACCTCCTCTGGAAACACCATATATTTT
J gene: TRBJ1-5; D gene: -; clone size: few; V gene: TRBV20-1; CDR3 protein: CSAKEIRDSNQPQHF; CDR3 DNA: TGCAGTGCTAAAGAGATCAGAGATAGCAATCAGCCCCAGCATTTT
J gene: TRBJ1-5; D gene: TRBD1; clone size: few; V gene: TRBV6-5; CDR3 protein: CASSYPTGINQPQHF; CDR3 DNA: TGTGCCAGCAGTTACCCGACAGGGATCAATCAGCCCCAGCATTTT
J gene: TRBJ2-7; D gene: -; clone size: -; V gene: TRBV7-9; CDR3 protein: CASSFFRGGVDEQYF; CDR3 DNA: TGTGCCAGCAGCTTCTTTAGAGGAGGGGTCGACGAGCAGTACTTC
J gene: TRBJ2-7; D gene: TRBD1; clone size: many; V gene: TRBV7-9; CDR3 protein: CASSLPGQGKREQYF; CDR3 DNA: TGTGCCAGCAGCTTACCGGGACAGGGGAAGAGAGAGCAGTACTTC
J gene: TRBJ2-5; D gene: -; clone size: many; V gene: TRBV20-1; CDR3 protein: CSAGGLRETQYF; CDR3 DNA: TGCAGCGCTGGGGGGCTTCGAGAGACCCAGTACTTC
J gene: TRBJ2-7; D gene: -; clone size: many; V gene: TRBV5-1; CDR3 protein: CASSLASSYEQYF; CDR3 DNA: TGCGCCAGCAGCTTGGCCAGCTCCTACGAGCAGTACTTC
J gene: TRBJ2-1; D gene: -; clone size: few; V gene: TRBV5-1; CDR3 protein: CASSLVWTQEDNEQFF; CDR3 DNA: TGCGCCAGCAGCTTGGTCTGGACCCAAGAAGACAATGAGCAGTTCTTC
J gene: TRBJ2-7; D gene: -; clone size: many; V gene: TRBV5-1; CDR3 protein: CASSLEAGRILEQYF; CDR3 DNA: TGCGCCAGCAGCTTGGAGGCGGGGAGAATACTCGAGCAGTACTTC
J gene: TRBJ1-4; D gene: -; clone size: -; V gene: TRBV20-1; CDR3 protein: CSAESLSGDEKLFF; CDR3 DNA: TGCAGTGCAGAATCATTAAGCGGGGATGAAAAACTGTTTTTT
J gene: TRBJ1-3; D gene: TRBD1; clone size: -; V gene: TRBV7-9; CDR3 protein: CASSPDRTGFTNTIYF; CDR3 DNA: TGTGCCAGCAGCCCTGATCGGACAGGTTTTACGAACACCATATATTTT
J gene: TRBJ2-3; D gene: -; clone size: many; V gene: TRBV20-1; CDR3 protein: CSPQVTSSTDTQYF; CDR3 DNA: TGCAGTCCGCAGGTCACGTCTAGCACAGATACGCAGTATTTT
J gene: TRBJ2-7; D gene: TRBD1; clone size: many; V gene: TRBV5-1; CDR3 protein: CASSLRDRVYEQYF; CDR3 DNA: TGCGCCAGCAGCTTGCGGGACAGGGTCTACGAGCAGTACTTC
J gene: TRBJ1-4; D gene: -; clone size: many; V gene: TRBV20-1; CDR3 protein: CSAMDRGSEKLFF; CDR3 DNA: TGCAGTGCCATGGACAGAGGAAGCGAAAAACTGTTTTTT
J gene: TRBJ2-5; D gene: -; clone size: -; V gene: TRBV7-6; CDR3 protein: CASSLTKIQETQYF; CDR3 DNA: TGTGCCAGCAGCTTGACAAAAATCCAAGAGACCCAGTACTTC
J gene: TRBJ2-7; D gene: -; clone size: many; V gene: TRBV7-9; CDR3 protein: CASSPSGFSSRSYEQYF; CDR3 DNA: TGTGCCAGCAGCCCCTCGGGGTTCTCCTCGAGGAGTTACGAGCAGTACTTC
J gene: TRBJ2-2; D gene: -; clone size: -; V gene: TRBV7-6; CDR3 protein: CASSLGGRNEHVGTGELFF; CDR3 DNA: TGTGCCAGCAGCTTAGGGGGCAGGAACGAACATGTTGGCACCGGGGAGCTGTTTTTT
J gene: TRBJ1-6; D gene: -; clone size: few; V gene: TRBV3-1; CDR3 protein: CASSQGGAWGSPLHF; CDR3 DNA: TGTGCCAGCAGCCAAGGGGGGGCGTGGGGATCACCCCTCCACTTT
J gene: TRBJ2-1; D gene: -; clone size: many; V gene: TRBV10-3; CDR3 protein: CAISESLGTGYNEQFF; CDR3 DNA: TGTGCCATCAGTGAGTCCTTAGGTACGGGGTACAATGAGCAGTTCTTC
J gene: TRBJ1-1; D gene: TRBD1; clone size: many; V gene: TRBV25-1; CDR3 protein: CASSERGQGKDEAFF; CDR3 DNA: TGTGCCAGCAGTGAGAGGGGACAGGGTAAAGATGAAGCTTTCTTT
J gene: TRBJ2-7; D gene: TRBD1; clone size: many; V gene: TRBV12-3/TRBV12-4; CDR3 protein: CASTGQGASYEQYF; CDR3 DNA: TGTGCCAGCACCGGACAGGGGGCCTCCTACGAGCAGTACTTC
J gene: TRBJ2-1; D gene: TRBD1; clone size: -; V gene: TRBV29-1; CDR3 protein: CSVTLTGTGEQFF; CDR3 DNA: TGCAGCGTTACGTTGACCGGGACAGGGGAGCAGTTCTTC
J gene: TRBJ2-2; D gene: TRBD2; clone size: many; V gene: TRBV5-1; CDR3 protein: CASSLVPSGNTGELFF; CDR3 DNA: TGCGCCAGCAGCTTGGTTCCTAGCGGCAACACCGGGGAGCTGTTTTTT
J gene: TRBJ2-7; D gene: -; clone size: -; V gene: TRBV5-6; CDR3 protein: CASGPGLPCSVHRGYEQYF; CDR3 DNA: TGTGCCAGCGGCCCCGGGCTCCCCTGCTCAGTCCACCGAGGATACGAGCAGTACTTC
J gene: TRBJ2-7; D gene: -; clone size: many; V gene: TRBV5-5; CDR3 protein: CASSLLAIYEQYF; CDR3 DNA: TGTGCCAGCAGCTTGCTAGCGATCTACGAGCAGTACTTC
J gene: TRBJ2-5; D gene: TRBD2; clone size: many; V gene: TRBV29-1; CDR3 protein: CSVGTSEETQYF; CDR3 DNA: TGCAGCGTTGGGACTAGTGAAGAGACCCAGTACTTC
J gene: TRBJ1-1; D gene: TRBD1; clone size: -; V gene: TRBV7-3; CDR3 protein: CASSPGQGASRYTEAFF; CDR3 DNA: TGTGCCAGCAGTCCAGGACAGGGGGCAAGTCGGTACACTGAAGCTTTCTTT
J gene: TRBJ1-2; D gene: -; clone size: many; V gene: TRBV10-2; CDR3 protein: CASSESTNLGGPQLDYGYTF; CDR3 DNA: TGCGCCAGCAGTGAGTCGACGAATCTTGGGGGACCACAACTAGACTATGGCTACACCTTC
J gene: TRBJ1-4; D gene: -; clone size: few; V gene: TRBV28; CDR3 protein: CASSLRRVATNEKLFF; CDR3 DNA: TGTGCCAGCAGTTTAAGGCGGGTTGCAACTAATGAAAAACTGTTTTTT
J gene: TRBJ1-1; D gene: -; clone size: -; V gene: TRBV6-2/TRBV6-3; CDR3 protein: CASRVDGNTEAFF; CDR3 DNA: TGTGCCAGCAGGGTCGACGGGAACACTGAAGCTTTCTTT
J gene: TRBJ1-3; D gene: -; clone size: many; V gene: TRBV7-2; CDR3 protein: CASSDGGAGNTIYF; CDR3 DNA: TGTGCCAGTTCTGACGGCGGGGCGGGAAACACCATATATTTT
J gene: TRBJ1-1; D gene: -; clone size: -; V gene: TRBV12-3/TRBV12-4; CDR3 protein: CASQGRQGTEAFF; CDR3 DNA: TGTGCCAGCCAGGGACGGCAGGGTACTGAAGCTTTCTTT
J gene: TRBJ1-2; D gene: -; clone size: -; V gene: TRBV10-3; CDR3 protein: CAISAGTGYTF; CDR3 DNA: TGTGCCATCAGTGCAGGGACTGGCTACACCTTC
J gene: TRBJ1-2; D gene: TRBD1; clone size: -; V gene: TRBV3-1; CDR3 protein: CASSLDRGGYTF; CDR3 DNA: TGTGCCAGCAGCCTGGACAGGGGCGGCTACACCTTC
J gene: TRBJ1-2; D gene: -; clone size: many; V gene: TRBV15; CDR3 protein: CATSRDQAKGVGYTF; CDR3 DNA: TGTGCCACCAGCAGAGATCAGGCGAAGGGGGTTGGCTACACCTTC
J gene: TRBJ2-3; D gene: TRBD2; clone size: few; V gene: TRBV3-1; CDR3 protein: CASSQAGGGSTDTQYF; CDR3 DNA: TGTGCCAGCAGCCAAGCGGGGGGGGGAAGCACAGATACGCAGTATTTT
J gene: TRBJ1-2; D gene: TRBD1; clone size: many; V gene: TRBV10-2; CDR3 protein: CASSKTGGDGYTF; CDR3 DNA: TGCGCCAGCAGTAAGACAGGGGGCGATGGCTACACCTTC